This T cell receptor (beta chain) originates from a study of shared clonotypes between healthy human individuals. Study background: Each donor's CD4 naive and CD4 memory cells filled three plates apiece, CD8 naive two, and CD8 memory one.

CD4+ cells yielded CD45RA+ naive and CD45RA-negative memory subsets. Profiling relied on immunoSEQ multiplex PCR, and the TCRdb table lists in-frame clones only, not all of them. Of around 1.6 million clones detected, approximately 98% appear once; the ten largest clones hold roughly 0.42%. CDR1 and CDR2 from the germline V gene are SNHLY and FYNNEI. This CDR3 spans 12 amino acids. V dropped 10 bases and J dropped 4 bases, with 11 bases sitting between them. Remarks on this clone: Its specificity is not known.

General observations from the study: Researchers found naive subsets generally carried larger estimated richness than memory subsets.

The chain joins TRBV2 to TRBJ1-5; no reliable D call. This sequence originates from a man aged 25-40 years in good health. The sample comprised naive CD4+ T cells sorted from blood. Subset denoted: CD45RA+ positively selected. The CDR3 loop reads CATNDPNQPQHF. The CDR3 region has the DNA TGTGCCACGAATGACCCAAATCAGCCCCAGCATTTT. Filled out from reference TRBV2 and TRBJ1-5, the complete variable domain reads EPEVTQTPSHQVTQMGQEVILRCVPISNHLYFYWYRQILGQKVEFLVSFYNNEISEKSEIFDDQFSVERPDGSNFTLKIRSTKLEDSAMYFCATNDPNQPQHFGDGTRLSIL.